Sequencing of this TCR beta chain was carried out in a study of spatial heterogeneity in lung cancer. In the study overall: Compared with alpha-chain sequences, beta-chain sequences were consistently detected in greater numbers.

Germline CDR1 is ENHRY and CDR2 is SYGVKD. This CDR3 contains 12 residues. Trimming shortened V by 10 bases and J by 5 bases, and 15 bases separated the two germline ends. Time point denoted: blood at routine non-recurrence follow-up after resection. Researchers sequenced whole RNA taken from tumor, nontumor lung or frozen PBMC without sorting. TCRdb redid the calling of the 5' RACE reads with MiXCR, one entry per CDR3 protein. Among more than 95,000 distinct CDR3 sequences listed, 12% were seen once. This sequence was found in a male donor with early-stage non-small cell lung cancer. Sequences were derived from PBMCs, sampled at follow-up. The chain recombines TRBV10-3 with TRBJ2-7, with D possibly TRBD1 on 5 matching bases. CDR3 residues: CATYSGNNEQYF. The CDR3 nucleotides are TGTGCCACCTACTCAGGGAACAACGAGCAGTACTTC.